Here is one T cell receptor beta chain with its context. Assay used: immunoSEQ multiplex PCR; TCRdb lists only in-frame clones, some missing. Of 130,000 or so clones in the sample, 90% to 95% were seen once. The entry originates in a study of control samples from healthy donors and cancer patients. CDR1 is MNHNY, CDR2 SVGAGI, per germline (reference sequence). V lost 5 bases, J lost 4 bases, and 6 bases stayed unmatched. The CDR3 consists of 15 residues. J is TRBJ2-2 and V is TRBV6-6, with 8 bases matching TRBD2. The TCR originated in a man aged 40-49 years in good health. Sequences were obtained from blood. The CDR3 protein is CASSLVAGITGELFF. CDR3 coding DNA: TGTGCCAGCAGTCTGGTAGCGGGGATCACCGGGGAGCTGTTTTTT.